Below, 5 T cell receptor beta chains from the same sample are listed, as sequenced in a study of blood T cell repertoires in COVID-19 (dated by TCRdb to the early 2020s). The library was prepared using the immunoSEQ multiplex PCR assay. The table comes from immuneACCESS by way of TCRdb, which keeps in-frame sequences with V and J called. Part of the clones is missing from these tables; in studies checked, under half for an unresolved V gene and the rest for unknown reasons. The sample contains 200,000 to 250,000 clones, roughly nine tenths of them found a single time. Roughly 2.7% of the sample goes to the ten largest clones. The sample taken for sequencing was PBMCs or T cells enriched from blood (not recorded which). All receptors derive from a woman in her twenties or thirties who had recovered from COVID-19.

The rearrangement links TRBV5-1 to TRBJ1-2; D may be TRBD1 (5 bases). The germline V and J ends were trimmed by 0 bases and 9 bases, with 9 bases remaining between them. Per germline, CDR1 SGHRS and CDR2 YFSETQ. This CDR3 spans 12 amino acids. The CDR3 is CASSLGRARYTF. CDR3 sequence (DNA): TGCGCCAGCAGCTTGGGCAGGGCCCGCTACACCTTC.

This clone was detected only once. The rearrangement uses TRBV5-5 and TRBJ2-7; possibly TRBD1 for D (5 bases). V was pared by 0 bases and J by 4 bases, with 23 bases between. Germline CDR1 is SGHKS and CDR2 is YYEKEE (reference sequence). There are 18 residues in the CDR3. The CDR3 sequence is CASSLVSGLWDRGYEQYF. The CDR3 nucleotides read TGTGCCAGCAGCTTGGTATCAGGGTTATGGGATAGGGGATACGAGCAGTACTTC.

For the CDR3, the DNA is TGTGCCAGCACCCCATCTTTCTTCAGCTCCTACGAGCAGTACTTC. It yields the protein CASTPSFFSSYEQYF. The rearrangement uses TRBV27 and TRBJ2-7; D uncertain. The V and J ends lost 7 bases and 0 bases respectively, with 16 bases between them. The germline V gene has CDR1 MNHEY and CDR2 SMNVEV (reference sequence). The CDR3 consists of 15 residues.

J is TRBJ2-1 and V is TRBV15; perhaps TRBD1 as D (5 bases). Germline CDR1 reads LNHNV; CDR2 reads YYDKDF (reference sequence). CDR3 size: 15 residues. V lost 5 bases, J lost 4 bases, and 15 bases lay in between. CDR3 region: CATSGQIFTYNEQFF. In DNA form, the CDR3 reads TGTGCCACCAGCGGACAAATATTTACATACAATGAGCAGTTCTTC.

Here the CDR3 DNA reads TGTGCCAGCAGCTCACCGGGGATATTGAACACTGAAGCTTTCTTT. Its protein is CASSSPGILNTEAFF. The V call is TRBV9, the J call TRBJ1-1; no clear D. Trimming left V 4 bases short and J 0 bases short, with 13 bases between. The germline V gene encodes CDR1 SGDLS and CDR2 YYNGEE. The CDR3 covers 15 residues.